This T cell receptor beta chain derives from a study of neoadjuvant nivolumab and ipilimumab in lung cancer. For the study at large: The combination arm added day-1 ipilimumab 1 mg/kg to nivolumab 3 mg/kg on days 1, 15, 29.

Only in-frame clones appear in the TCRdb table, and some are missing; sequencing was by immunoSEQ multiplex PCR. The profile covers 44,000 or so clones, with around nine tenths appearing a single time and roughly 3.7% taken by the ten largest. Study conclusions and caveats: TCR clonality did not significantly correlate with pathologic tumor regression. Blood richness before therapy tracked richness in tumors resected after neoadjuvant therapy. A small number of samples were TCR sequenced.

With respect to this clone: What it binds is not known.

This CDR3 has 18 residues. Germline V lookup: CDR1 LNHDA, CDR2 SQIVND (reference sequence). V dropped 3 bases and J dropped 0; count of bases not matched to a gene: 7. The gene calls are TRBV19 and TRBJ2-1; TRBD2 matches 11 bases. The receptor's source is an adult with non-small cell lung cancer. Some clones in this sample may be carry-over from other donors' samples. The sample consisted of blood, taken before neoadjuvant nivolumab, alone or with ipilimumab. CDR3 sequence (DNA): TGTGCCAGTAGTATGTCCCCTAGCGGGAGGAGCTCCTACAATGAGCAGTTCTTC. This sequence encodes CASSMSPSGRSSYNEQFF.